Given below is one T cell receptor (beta chain) in context. The antigen is unknown. As to time point: baseline, week 1 (first vaccination visit). Treatment in this sample: pre-vaccination baseline after standard-of-care therapy. The data were obtained in a study of a mutant IDH1 vaccine in newly diagnosed glioma. Only in-frame clones appear in the TCRdb table, and some are missing; sequencing was by immunoSEQ multiplex PCR. The table includes around 67,000 clones, around 88% detected once. Whole-study results and caveats: Across multiple MHC alleles, 93.3% of patients had vaccine-induced responses.

The CDR3 is 17 amino acids. Trimming left V 2 bases short and J 3 bases short, with 21 bases between. CDR1 and CDR2 from the germline V gene are SGHRS and YFSETQ. The J gene is TRBJ2-7, the V gene TRBV5-1, with a weak D call TRBD2 (6 bases). The origin of this receptor is a woman between 18 and 30 years old with glioma. Some clones in this sample may be carry-over from other donors' samples. This specimen was peripheral blood mononuclear cells (PBMCs), taken from a glioma patient treated with radiotherapy, temozolomide or both. CDR3 nucleotide sequence: TGCGCCAGCAGCTTCAGGGAGGCTACCGCGTACAACTACGAGCAGTACTTC. Its translation: CASSFREATAYNYEQYF. The whole variable domain, filled in from reference TRBV5-1 and TRBJ2-7, reads KAGVTQTPRYLIKTRGQQVTLSCSPISGHRSVSWYQQTPGQGLQFLFEYFSETQRNKGNFPGRFSGRQFSNSRSEMNVSTLELGDSALYLCASSFREATAYNYEQYFGPGTRLTVT.